This T cell receptor beta chain is drawn from a study of blood T cells in healthy people across ages. Study results and caveats: The diversity estimates, figures obtained from one million T cells, were considered underestimates.

PBMCs, at least 6 million per sample, were isolated. This clonotype turned up a few times. Its target is unknown. With a J-beta primer mix and a sample-barcoded 5' primer, a second PCR ran 7 to 11 cycles. TCRdb processed the 5' RACE reads anew with MiXCR; each CDR3 protein has one entry. The sample contains 1.5 million to 2 million distinct CDR3 sequences, roughly 43% of which appear only once. There are 13 residues in the CDR3. The germline V gene encodes CDR1 SGHVS and CDR2 FNYEAQ. Unmatched junction bases numbered 3, after V lost 4 bases and J lost 6 bases. This clonotype was sampled from a human donor in good health. Sequenced input: blood. This sequence joins TRBV7-6 and TRBJ1-2, with 9 bases that match TRBD1. In DNA form, the CDR3 reads TGTGCCAGCAGCTCACAGGGGGCTGATGGCTACACCTTC. It translates to CASSSQGADGYTF.